The 11 T cell receptor beta chains presented below share a single source sample, sequenced in a study of cytomegalovirus exposure and HLA in healthy donors. PCR was performed using 60 Vbeta and 13 Jbeta primers. TCRdb keeps only in-frame clones here, not all; method: immunoSEQ multiplex PCR. The sample includes some 200,000 clones. The material sequenced was PBMCs. These receptor sequences come from a man aged 25-40 years in good health and CMV-seronegative.

The chain employs TRBV7-9 and TRBJ2-7; weak D call: TRBD1 (5 bases). This CDR3 spans 14 amino acids. V lost 2 bases and J 6 bases, leaving 14 bases between the germline ends. The germline CDR1 and CDR2 sequences are SEHNR and FQNEAQ (reference sequence). CDR3 nucleotides: TGTGCCAGCAGCTTATCGGTAGGGGCAAGCGAGCAGTACTTC. Translation: CASSLSVGASEQYF.

The chain recombines TRBV4-3 with TRBJ2-3; 8 bases map to TRBD2. The CDR3 is 17 amino acids. Looked up from germline, CDR1 is LGHNA and CDR2 is YSLEER. The junction had 5 bases not matched to a gene; V was cut back by 0 bases and J by 0 bases. The CDR3 region has the DNA TGCGCCAGCAGCCAAGAGTTTCGGGGGGGTAGCACAGATACGCAGTATTTT. Translated: CASSQEFRGGSTDTQYF.

The V and J genes are TRBV27 and TRBJ2-7; D not certain. CDR1 MNHEY and CDR2 SMNVEV come from the germline V gene (reference sequence). The CDR3 consists of 15 residues. The germline V and J ends were trimmed by 3 bases and 0 bases, with 12 bases remaining between them. In nucleotides, the CDR3 is TGTGCCAGCAGTTTGGCAGGCGATAGCTCCTACGAGCAGTACTTC. As protein: CASSLAGDSSYEQYF.

The rearrangement joins TRBV18 to TRBJ2-5; 7 bases match TRBD2. The J call may not be correct, given that the DNA end is closer to TRBJ2-7. CDR1 KGHSH and CDR2 LQKENI come from the germline V gene. This CDR3 region has 13 residues. The CDR3 region is CASSPGRDYEQYF. Here the CDR3 DNA reads TGTGCCAGCTCTCCGGGGAGGGACTACGAGCAGTACTTC.

The V gene is TRBV7-6, the J gene TRBJ2-7, with 14 positions matching TRBD2. Germline V gene data show CDR1 as SGHVS and CDR2 as FNYEAQ. The trim removed 7 bases at V and 1 base at J, leaving 9 bases unmatched. The CDR3 runs to 17 residues. The CDR3 region is CASTLTSGGVDSYEQYF. CDR3 nucleotides: TGTGCCAGCACCCTGACTAGCGGGGGGGTCGATTCCTACGAGCAGTACTTC.

To note about this clone: One junction end does not reproduce the germline sequence, and a read error may be involved. The chain links TRBV7-9 to TRBJ2-7; TRBD2 agrees at 7 bases. CDR1 and CDR2 from the germline V gene are SEHNR and FQNEAQ (reference sequence). This CDR3 comprises 14 residues. Here the CDR3 reads CASSLGAEAGFPFF. For the CDR3, the DNA is TGTGCCAGCAGCTTAGGGGCGGAAGCGGGGTTTCCTTTCTTC.

The genes are TRBV5-1 and TRBJ2-1, with TRBD1 matching 7 bases. The CDR3 covers 14 residues. V shed 9 bases, J shed 1 base, and the junction held 7 bases outside the gene matches. Germline loops: CDR1 SGHRS, CDR2 YFSETQ. CDR3 bases: TGCGCCACCGCAACAGGGGAGTCCTACAATGAGCAGTTCTTC. Translation: CATATGESYNEQFF.

The rearrangement uses TRBV19 and TRBJ2-1; 12 bases fit TRBD1. This CDR3 contains 16 residues. J was trimmed by 8 bases and V by 4 bases; bases with no gene match: 9. CDR1 is LNHDA, CDR2 SQIVND, per germline (reference sequence). The CDR3 nucleotides are TGTGCCAGTAGTAGCCCGGGACAGGGGGCTTCGCATGAGCAGTTCTTC. Translated: CASSSPGQGASHEQFF.

V and J are TRBV5-1 and TRBJ2-7; TRBD2 agrees at 8 bases. This CDR3 comprises 21 residues. V lost 0 bases to trimming and J lost 3 bases; unmatched junction nucleotides: 23. Germline assignment: CDR1 SGHRS and CDR2 YFSETQ. In DNA, the CDR3 is TGCGCCAGCAGCTTGGGTCCAGTCGCCGCGATTAGCGGGGCCTTCTACTACGAGCAGTACTTC. Its protein product is CASSLGPVAAISGAFYYEQYF.

The chain uses TRBV7-9 and TRBJ2-3; 12 nucleotides line up with TRBD2. Germline values: CDR1 SEHNR, CDR2 FQNEAQ (reference sequence). V trimming: 3 bases; J trimming: 4 bases; junction bases outside the gene matches: 8. CDR3 length: 17 amino acids. CDR3 bases: TGTGCCAGCAGCTTCGGGGCTAGCGGGGGGGCTTCAGATACGCAGTATTTT. It encodes CASSFGASGGASDTQYF.

This chain joins TRBV19 and TRBJ1-1; D is perhaps TRBD1 (6 bases). The ends were cut back, 3 bases at V and 3 bases at J, with 11 bases in the middle. CDR3 length: 14 residues. Germline CDR1 and CDR2: LNHDA and SQIVND (reference sequence). The CDR3, as DNA: TGTGCCAGTAGTATGGCGGGGGGCCACACTGAAGCTTTCTTT. This encodes CASSMAGGHTEAFF.